This TCR beta chain was recorded in a study of somatic mutations in cytotoxic T cells in rheumatoid arthritis. Study-level information: Right after diagnosis, and before any treatment had started, patient peripheral blood (over 28 ml EDTA) was drawn. Study conclusions and caveats: Some patients, about an eighth of the roughly 60, had a largest CD8+ clone that exceeded 20% of CD8+ cells.

As regards this clone: Its antigen is currently unknown.

Profiled with immunoSEQ multiplex PCR; TCRdb holds only in-frame clones, not every one. This sample yields approximately 18,000 clones, of which over 70% are seen a single time; roughly 10% belongs to the top ten. CDR3 length: 14 residues. V lost 5 bases and J lost 5, with 14 bases in between. CDR1 is SGHTA and CDR2 is FQGNSA in the germline V gene. This TCR came from an adult with rheumatoid arthritis. The source material was CD8+ T cells sorted from blood. The V call is TRBV7-2, the J call TRBJ2-3, with a tentative D call TRBD2 (7 bases). The CDR3 bases are TGTGCCAGCAGCGGGGGCGGGGGCGGAGATACGCAGTATTTT. Its protein product is CASSGGGGGDTQYF. The variable domain in full, with the rest retrieved from reference TRBV7-2 and TRBJ2-3, is GAGVSQSPSNKVTEKGKDVELRCDPISGHTALYWYRQSLGQGLEFLIYFQGNSAPDKSGLPSDRFSAERTGGSVSTLTIQRTQQEDSAVYLCASSGGGGGDTQYFGPGTRLTVL.